Given below is one T cell receptor (beta chain) in context. At least ten counts were recorded for this clonotype. Its antigen is not yet known. Base qualities are not recorded, but no much larger clone differs from it by a single base. This specimen belongs to a study of neurological immune-mediated disorders (dated by TCRdb to the late 2010s). Study-level background: Peripheral blood TCR-beta repertoires from HTLV-I-associated myelopathy (HAM/TSP) patients, multiple sclerosis patients and healthy controls were compared by UMI-based sequencing. Each longitudinal HAM/TSP and healthy donor was sampled at 3 time-points spaced at about 3-45 month intervals. Of the approximately 66 subjects in the cohort, some 15 were HAM/TSP patients, some 34 were multiple sclerosis patients, and around 20 were healthy controls. The 95 to 120 TCR-beta libraries included longitudinal samples, technical triplicates and paired sorted CD4+ and CD8+ T-cell subsets alongside PBMC samples.

The study at large found these results: Across subjects, expanded clones never shared an identical CDR3 amino acid sequence, which suggests that the TCR-beta repertoires in every group were private. TCR clonal expansion was highest in HAM/TSP patients and lowest in MS patients, with MS patients falling below even healthy controls.

To synthesize cDNA, template-switch 5'RACE was performed with a primer carrying a 10-nucleotide random unique molecular identifier so that each TCR transcript was tagged. Every sequencing run covered 15-18 subjects and yielded more than 180 million TCR-beta sequences. The RNeasy kit was used to extract total RNA. Using the KAPA Real-time Library Amplification kit, TCR-beta VDJ regions were amplified with primers for the TCR constant region and the 5'RACE anchor. Sample indexes and Illumina adaptors were added in a first PCR, after which library yield was increased in a second PCR. After purification with Ampure beads, the TCR product of roughly 650 bp was size-selected on a 2% E-gel SizeSelection system. Library quality was checked on a Bioanalyzer, concentration was measured with Qubit, and libraries were quantified with the Kapa Library Quantification kit before pooling. An Illumina HiSeq 2500 sequenced the libraries paired-end 2 x 150 bp. To increase sequence diversity, about 25-30% phiX was spiked into each library pool. From the authors' description of their analysis: Quality-filtered reads were processed with the UMI-based MiGEC pipeline, which removed over 85% of raw TCR sequences during error correction. VDJ genes were aligned to IMGT germline references, and clonotypes were defined by unique CDR3 amino acid sequence plus V-J genes. VDJtools evaluated clonal expansion, Shannon diversity and CDR3 relatedness (CalcPairwiseDistances, ClusterSamples); CLCbio workbench built phylogenetic trees. Expanded clones were defined as having at least 8 unique UMIs, based on coefficient-of-variation modelling across technical triplicates. Using fastp at Q25 and MiXCR, TCRdb reprocessed the public reads and kept productive beta chains. Rows with one shared CDR3 protein collapse into an entry with the most common genes and DNA. It is TCRdb's table, rather than the study itself, that gives the V and J calls and clone size. In all, the sample holds 70,000 to 75,000 distinct CDR3 sequences, and roughly an eighth of those were seen once. 4.6% of the sample is taken by the ten largest.

The sample's time point label is to be understood as: longitudinal time-point 1 (baseline). For unsorted PBMC libraries, 2 million PBMCs were used after storage in RNAlater at -80 degrees C until RNA extraction. PBMCs were separated from peripheral blood using Ficoll-Hypaque density gradient centrifugation and then cryopreserved in liquid nitrogen. This sequence was found in a female donor with HTLV-1-associated myelopathy (HAM/TSP). Sequencing input: PBMCs.

This receptor has the CDR3 CSVGLTDTQYF. In nucleotides, the sequence is TGCAGCGTTGGTCTCACAGATACGCAGTATTTT. In this chain, TRBV29-1 is recombined with TRBJ2-3; no D segment can be confidently identified. The V and J ends are trimmed by 4 bases and 2 bases, leaving 4 bases between them. The cysteine opens and the phenylalanine closes a CDR3 of 11 amino acids. CDR3 DNA is the only sequence kept; it has 33 bases, read in frame from the first base. CDR1 and CDR2, per the germline V gene, are SQVTM and ANQGSEA.